This T cell receptor beta chain appears in the sequencing data of a study of CD8 T cells in ankylosing spondylitis. General study results and limits: Reported data indicate significant enrichment of disease-linked clones within matched ankylosing spondylitis synovial fluid.

Using its own MiXCR run on the 5' RACE reads, TCRdb lists one record per CDR3 protein. Among about 140,000 distinct CDR3 sequences listed, roughly a third were seen once. Many counts were recorded for this clonotype. Antigen specificity is unknown. There are 16 residues in the CDR3. The specimen sequenced was synovial fluid, either unsorted or a sorted T cell fraction (not recorded which). The receptor was isolated from a male donor with ankylosing spondylitis. This chain joins TRBV21-1 and TRBJ1-3. TRBV21-1 is given as a pseudogene. The CDR3 region is CASSKTPGSSGNTIYF. CDR3 coding DNA: TGTGCCAGCAGCAAAACGCCGGGCAGCTCTGGAAACACCATATATTTT.